Below, 27 T cell receptor beta chains from the same sample are listed, as sequenced in a study of shared clonotypes between healthy human individuals. Produced via immunoSEQ multiplex PCR; TCRdb's table is partial and in-frame only. The repertoire holds around 1.5 million clones, with under 99% as singletons. The material sequenced was naive CD4+ T cells sorted from blood. Documented subset: CD45RA+ positively selected. The receptor source for this set is a young man in good health.

This clone was detected once. V is TRBV9 and J is TRBJ2-2; possibly TRBD1 for D (6 bases). CDR3 length: 19 residues. The germline V and J ends were trimmed by 3 bases and 2 bases, with 23 bases remaining between them. Germline CDR1 and CDR2: SGDLS and YYNGEE. Here the CDR3 DNA reads TGTGCCAGCAGCGCCAAGATGTTTCCCGGGACACCTAACACCGGGGAGCTGTTTTTT. Translated, it gives CASSAKMFPGTPNTGELFF.

The J gene is TRBJ1-4, the V gene TRBV29-1; D unclear. The CDR3 is 12 residues long. Germline loops: CDR1 SQVTM, CDR2 ANQGSEA. V was pared by 3 bases and J by 3 bases, with 5 bases between. The CDR3 protein is CSVEGPNEKLFF. CDR3 nucleotides: TGCAGCGTTGAGGGCCCTAATGAAAAACTGTTTTTT. Full variable domain (missing parts from reference TRBV29-1 and TRBJ1-4): SAVISQKPSRDICQRGTSLTIQCQVDSQVTMMFWYRQQPGQSLTLIATANQGSEATYESGFVIDKFPISRPNLTFSTLTVSNMSPEDSSIYLCSVEGPNEKLFFGSGTQLSVL.

The J gene is TRBJ2-2, the V gene TRBV19, with D unclear. This CDR3 region has 14 residues. V was shortened by 3 bases and J by 1 base, with 6 bases between the two germline ends. Per germline, CDR1 LNHDA and CDR2 SQIVND (reference sequence). The CDR3 coding sequence is TGTGCCAGTAGTATGGACGTGAACACCGGGGAGCTGTTTTTT. It encodes CASSMDVNTGELFF.

The chain links TRBV5-1 to TRBJ2-2; D is ambiguous. CDR3 length: 15 residues. Trimming left V 5 bases short and J 1 base short, with 12 bases between. Germline V gene lookup returns CDR1 SGHRS and CDR2 YFSETQ. CDR3 sequence (DNA): TGCGCCAGCAGGGCCGCCCACAGGAACACCGGGGAGCTGTTTTTT. It translates to CASRAAHRNTGELFF.

V and J are TRBV5-1 and TRBJ2-1; 16 bases agree with TRBD2. Germline loops: CDR1 SGHRS, CDR2 YFSETQ. J gave up 10 bases and V 3 bases, and 7 bases lay outside the gene matches. This CDR3 comprises 16 residues. CDR3 residues: CASSWGLAGGRGEQFF. The CDR3 coding sequence is TGCGCCAGCAGCTGGGGACTAGCGGGAGGGAGGGGCGAGCAGTTCTTC.

This chain joins TRBV9 and TRBJ1-2, with 7 bases that match TRBD1. This CDR3 contains 14 residues. CDR1 and CDR2 (germline): SGDLS, YYNGEE. Losses at the gene ends were 3 bases for V and 8 bases for J; bases not matched to a gene: 10. CDR3 loop: CASSGRDRVGGYTF. The CDR3 region has the DNA TGTGCCAGCAGCGGGCGAGACAGGGTAGGGGGCTACACCTTC.

CDR3: CASSFKMNTEAFF. CDR3 DNA: TGTGCCAGCAGTTTCAAGATGAACACTGAAGCTTTCTTT. The rearrangement links TRBV28 to TRBJ1-1; D remains ambiguous. The CDR3 has 13 amino acids. The germline CDR1 and CDR2 sequences are MDHEN and SYDVKM. V was shortened by 3 bases and J by 0 bases, with 5 bases between the two germline ends.

The rearrangement uses TRBV28 and TRBJ2-3; 8 nucleotides align to TRBD1. The germline gives CDR1 MDHEN, CDR2 SYDVKM. The length of the CDR3 is 15 residues. The V and J ends lost 5 bases and 6 bases, in that order; junction bases with no gene match: 10. The CDR3 DNA is TGTGCCAGCAGTCCGGACAGGGTTCGGCGTGATACGCAGTATTTT. It yields the protein CASSPDRVRRDTQYF.

V gene TRBV5-1 combines with J gene TRBJ2-3; TRBD2 might be the D (5 bases). Per the germline V gene, CDR1 is SGHRS and CDR2 is YFSETQ. This CDR3 spans 12 amino acids. V was pared by 3 bases and J by 6 bases, with 8 bases between. CDR3 sequence reads: CASSSWEDTQYF. The CDR3, as DNA: TGCGCCAGCAGCTCTTGGGAGGATACGCAGTATTTT. Together with reference TRBV5-1 and TRBJ2-3, the CDR3 gives the full variable domain: KAGVTQTPRYLIKTRGQQVTLSCSPISGHRSVSWYQQTPGQGLQFLFEYFSETQRNKGNFPGRFSGRQFSNSRSEMNVSTLELGDSALYLCASSSWEDTQYFGPGTRLTVL.

As concerns this clone: This sample includes further DNA sequences coding for the same CDR3. The rearrangement links TRBV9 to TRBJ1-2; D uncertain. CDR1 and CDR2 (germline): SGDLS, YYNGEE. V lost 4 bases and J lost 0, with 4 bases in between. The CDR3 sequence is 12 residues long. The CDR3 loop is CASSRANYGYTF. The CDR3 DNA reads as TGTGCCAGCAGCAGGGCTAACTATGGCTACACCTTC.

CDR3 protein: CASSLDRGPAYEQYF. CDR3 in DNA: TGTGCCAGCAGCCTTGACAGGGGGCCCGCCTACGAGCAGTACTTC. This sequence joins TRBV4-2 and TRBJ2-7; the match to TRBD1 covers 10 bases. The CDR3 length is 15 residues. Germline values: CDR1 LGHNA, CDR2 YNFKEQ. Trimming removed 4 bases from V and 2 bases from J; junction bases left unmatched: 5.

The rearrangement links TRBV7-9 to TRBJ2-2; the match to TRBD2 covers 9 bases. Germline V gives CDR1 SEHNR, CDR2 FQNEAQ (reference sequence). The CDR3 consists of 15 residues. Trimming removed 8 bases from V and 7 bases from J; junction bases left unmatched: 11. CDR3 DNA sequence: TGTGCCAGCTCGGTGACTAGCGGTGTCGGCGGGGAGCTGTTTTTT. It translates to CASSVTSGVGGELFF.

The chain couples TRBV11-2 to TRBJ2-1, with a possible D match to TRBD2 (5 bases). The CDR3 spans 14 residues. Trimming cost V 0 bases and J 8 bases, with 11 bases left between them. Germline values: CDR1 SGHAT, CDR2 FQNNGV. The DNA for the CDR3 is TGTGCCAGCAGCTTAGAGTCCCTAGCCCATGAGCAGTTCTTC. As protein: CASSLESLAHEQFF.

CDR3 in amino acids: CASSDRQVNQPQHF. The CDR3 DNA is TGTGCCAGCAGTGATAGGCAGGTCAATCAGCCCCAGCATTTT. The genes are TRBV2 and TRBJ1-5; D unclear. The germline gives CDR1 SNHLY, CDR2 FYNNEI. V lost 3 bases, J lost 3 bases, and 9 bases lay in between. The CDR3 contains 14 residues.

This clone has only one observation. The chain has TRBV7-8 and TRBJ2-7; 14 positions match TRBD2. CDR1 and CDR2 from the germline V gene are SGHVS and FQNEAQ. The CDR3 length is 17 residues. J lost 3 bases, V lost 5 bases, and 9 bases had no gene match. CDR3 sequence reads: CASSRGTSGSKVYEQYF. CDR3 nucleotides: TGTGCCAGCAGCCGAGGGACTAGCGGGAGTAAGGTCTACGAGCAGTACTTC. Full variable domain (rest looked up from reference TRBV7-8 and TRBJ2-7): GAGVSQSPRYKVAKRGQDVALRCDPISGHVSLFWYQQALGQGPEFLTYFQNEAQLDKSGLPSDRFFAERPEGSVSTLKIQRTQQEDSAVYLCASSRGTSGSKVYEQYFGPGTRLTVT.

J is TRBJ1-4 and V is TRBV28, with D perhaps TRBD1 (5 bases). From germline, CDR1 is MDHEN and CDR2 SYDVKM. This CDR3 has 15 residues. The V and J ends lost 11 bases and 5 bases respectively, with 21 bases between them. CDR3: CASSRDQGRNEKLFF. DNA of the CDR3: TGTGCCTCATCTCGGGATCAGGGTAGAAATGAAAAACTGTTTTTT. Drawing the rest from reference TRBV28 and TRBJ1-4, the complete variable domain is DVKVTQSSRYLVKRTGEKVFLECVQDMDHENMFWYRQDPGLGLRLIYFSYDVKMKEKGDIPEGYSVSREKKERFSLILESASTNQTSMYLCASSRDQGRNEKLFFGSGTQLSVL.

This sequence joins TRBV19 and TRBJ2-7; 10 bases match TRBD2. The CDR3 spans 14 residues. V lost 8 bases and J lost 3; bases outside the gene matches: 7. CDR1 is LNHDA, CDR2 SQIVND, per germline (reference sequence). The CDR3 DNA reads TGTGCCAGTTCTGCTAGCGGGAGTTACTACGAGCAGTACTTC. Its protein is CASSASGSYYEQYF.

This chain uses TRBV7-9 with TRBJ1-5; 10 bases are a match to TRBD1. With 7 bases clipped from V and 3 bases from J, the junction kept 9 bases outside the gene matches. The CDR3 has 16 amino acids. CDR1 and CDR2 from the germline V gene are SEHNR and FQNEAQ (reference sequence). This CDR3 is CASTIGTGAPNQPQHF. The CDR3 nucleotides are TGTGCCAGCACCATAGGGACAGGGGCCCCCAATCAGCCCCAGCATTTT.

This chain connects TRBV6-5 to TRBJ2-1; 8 nucleotides line up with TRBD2. V lost 5 bases to trimming and J lost 4 bases; unmatched junction nucleotides: 7. Germline loops: CDR1 MNHEY, CDR2 SVGAGI. The CDR3 covers 15 residues. The DNA for the CDR3 is TGTGCCAGCAGTCCAAGCGGGAGAGGGTACAATGAGCAGTTCTTC. Amino acids: CASSPSGRGYNEQFF.

This clone was counted a single time. The chain is built from TRBV7-2 and TRBJ2-7; 13 bases map to TRBD2. V trimming: 1 base; J trimming: 4 bases; junction bases outside the gene matches: 4. The length of the CDR3 is 16 residues. In germline, CDR1 is SGHTA, CDR2 FQGNSA. The DNA for the CDR3 is TGTGCCAGCAGCTTAGAACTAGCGGGAGGGTGGTACGAGCAGTACTTC. It specifies CASSLELAGGWYEQYF.

The chain employs TRBV18 and TRBJ2-7, with a weak D call TRBD2 (6 bases). Germline CDR1 is KGHSH and CDR2 is LQKENI. The germline V and J ends were trimmed by 2 bases and 8 bases, with 19 bases remaining between them. The CDR3 runs to 15 residues. CDR3 sequence reads: CASSPGGVPAHQQYF. CDR3 DNA sequence: TGTGCCAGCTCACCAGGCGGGGTCCCCGCTCATCAGCAGTACTTC.

A word on this clone: Other nucleotide sequences in the sample specify the same CDR3. The chain carries TRBV9 and TRBJ2-1; D unresolved. V lost 0 bases and J lost 8, with 3 bases in between. Germline values: CDR1 SGDLS, CDR2 YYNGEE. The CDR3 loop spans 11 amino acids. In DNA, the CDR3 is TGTGCCAGCAGCGTAGCTGATGAGCAGTTCTTC. Residues: CASSVADEQFF.

The rearrangement uses TRBV18 and TRBJ2-7; unclear D gene. CDR1 and CDR2 (germline): KGHSH, LQKENI. The CDR3 is 13 residues long. Trimming took 2 bases from V and 2 from J, leaving 7 bases between them. The CDR3 nucleotides read TGTGCCAGCTCACCAGGACCTCCCTACGAGCAGTACTTC. Amino acids: CASSPGPPYEQYF.

The V call is TRBV28, the J call TRBJ1-2; D unclear. The CDR3 runs to 13 residues. Germline values: CDR1 MDHEN, CDR2 SYDVKM. Trimming cost V 2 bases and J 8 bases, with 12 bases left between them. The CDR3 DNA is TGTGCCAGCAGTTTAAGTTCCGGTATAGGCTACACCTTC. This sequence encodes CASSLSSGIGYTF.

With regard to this clone: This sample also contains other DNA sequences that code for the same CDR3. This sequence joins TRBV20-1 and TRBJ2-1; D gene ambiguous. Germline V gene data show CDR1 as DFQATT and CDR2 as SNEGSKA (reference sequence). The ends were cut back, 3 bases at V and 6 bases at J, with 3 bases in the middle. The CDR3 loop spans 10 amino acids. CDR3 DNA sequence: TGCAGTGCTAGTCGCAATGAGCAGTTCTTC. Protein sequence: CSASRNEQFF.

The chain joins TRBV18 to TRBJ1-4; 8 bases align to TRBD1. Germline CDR1 reads KGHSH; CDR2 reads LQKENI. J lost 7 bases, V lost 3 bases, and 7 bases had no gene match. The CDR3 loop spans 15 amino acids. The chain's CDR3 is CASSPSGGWSEKLFF. CDR3 DNA sequence: TGTGCCAGCTCACCTTCAGGGGGCTGGAGTGAAAAACTGTTTTTT.

The chain couples TRBV9 to TRBJ1-2; the D is unclear. Germline CDR1 reads SGDLS; CDR2 reads YYNGEE. V was pared by 3 bases and J by 7 bases, with 16 bases between. The CDR3 length is 14 residues. The CDR3 DNA is TGTGCCAGCAGCGCGTCCCTGTCGGCGGCTGGCTACACCTTC. It encodes CASSASLSAAGYTF.